The text below deals with one TCR beta chain. Method: immunoSEQ multiplex PCR; TCRdb's copy keeps in-frame clones and lacks some. Here the sample spans about 39,000 clones, around 92% being singletons. This specimen belongs to a study of T cell changes during pregnancy in multiple sclerosis. CDR3 size: 14 residues. Germline assignment: CDR1 SGHRS and CDR2 YFSETQ. V shed 7 bases and J shed 5 bases, with 18 bases lying between them. This sequence was found in a female donor with multiple sclerosis, enrolled in a pregnancy study. V and J are TRBV5-1 and TRBJ1-2, with D possibly matching TRBD1 (6 bases). The specimen comprised CD4+ T cells from peripheral blood mononuclear cells, sampled after pregnancy. The chain's CDR3 is CASGRDNYLYGYTF. CDR3 DNA: TGCGCCAGCGGAAGGGACAACTACCTTTATGGCTACACCTTC.